The clone carrying this TCR beta chain occurred many times. This sample stems from a study of patients and donors after allogeneic stem cell transplantation. TCRdb reprocessed the RT-PCR reads with MiXCR, giving one entry per CDR3 protein. Here the sample spans about 230,000 distinct CDR3 sequences, around an eighth being singletons. The V segment lost 0 bases and the J segment 6 bases; nucleotides outside the gene matches: 0. Germline CDR1 MRHNA, CDR2 SNTAGT. The CDR3 has 14 residues. The chain recombines TRBV6-4 with TRBJ2-2, with 8 nucleotides matching TRBD1. Sequencing used blood, either unsorted or a sorted T cell fraction (not recorded which). This TCR came from a human donor who was either an allogeneic HSCT recipient or a stem cell or donor lymphocyte infusion donor (not recorded which). It is not recorded whose cells these are; they may come from a transplant donor. CDR3 in amino acids: CASSDSTGAGELFF. In DNA form, the CDR3 reads TGTGCCAGCAGTGACTCGACAGGGGCCGGGGAGCTGTTTTTT.